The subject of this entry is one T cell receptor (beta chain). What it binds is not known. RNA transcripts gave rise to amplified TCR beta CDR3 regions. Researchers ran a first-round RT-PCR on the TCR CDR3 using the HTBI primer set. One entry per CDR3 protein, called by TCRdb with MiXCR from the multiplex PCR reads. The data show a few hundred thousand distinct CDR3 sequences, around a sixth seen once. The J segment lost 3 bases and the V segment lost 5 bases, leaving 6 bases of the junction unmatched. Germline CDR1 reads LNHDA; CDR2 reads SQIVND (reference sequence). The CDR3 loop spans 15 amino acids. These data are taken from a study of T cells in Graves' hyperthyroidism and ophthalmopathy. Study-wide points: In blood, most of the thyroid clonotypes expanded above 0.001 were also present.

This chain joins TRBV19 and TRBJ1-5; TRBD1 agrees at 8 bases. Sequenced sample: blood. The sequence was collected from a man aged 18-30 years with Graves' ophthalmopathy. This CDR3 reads CASSPGTGANQPQHF. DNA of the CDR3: TGTGCCAGTAGTCCCGGGACAGGAGCCAATCAGCCCCAGCATTTT.